Sequencing of this T cell receptor (beta chain) was carried out in a study of T cell repertoires in cytomegalovirus infection. Study summary: Public signatures in TCR beta pointed to CMV infection and matching HLA type.

The CDR3 totals 13 residues. Looked up from germline, CDR1 is SGHTA and CDR2 is FQGNSA. V was cut by 2 bases and J by 7 bases, with 11 bases left in between. This clonotype was seen only a few times. Its target is not known. TCRdb re-called the reads with MiXCR, one entry per CDR3 protein. The sample yields 550,000 to 700,000 distinct CDR3 sequences, under 45% seen once. The starting material was cultured PBMCs, obtained from culture after CMV antigen stimulation. This clonotype was obtained from a human donor in good health (CMV status not recorded). Some clones in this sample may be carry-over from other donors' samples. The genes are TRBV7-2 and TRBJ1-1; D perhaps matches TRBD1 (6 bases). CDR3: CASSLHGQYEAFF. The CDR3 region has the DNA TGTGCCAGCAGCTTACACGGACAGTATGAAGCTTTCTTT.